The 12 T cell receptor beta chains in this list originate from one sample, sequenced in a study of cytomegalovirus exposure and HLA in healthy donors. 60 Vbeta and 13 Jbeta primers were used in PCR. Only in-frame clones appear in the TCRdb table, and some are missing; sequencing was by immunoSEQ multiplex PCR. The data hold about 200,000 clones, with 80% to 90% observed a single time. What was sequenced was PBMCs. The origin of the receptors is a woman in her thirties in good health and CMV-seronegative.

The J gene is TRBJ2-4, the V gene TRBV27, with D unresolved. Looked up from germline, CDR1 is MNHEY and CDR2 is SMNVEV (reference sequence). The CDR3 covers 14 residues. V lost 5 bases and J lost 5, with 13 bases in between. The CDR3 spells CASSPHGAENIQYF. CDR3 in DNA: TGTGCCAGCAGTCCACATGGAGCTGAAAACATTCAGTACTTC.

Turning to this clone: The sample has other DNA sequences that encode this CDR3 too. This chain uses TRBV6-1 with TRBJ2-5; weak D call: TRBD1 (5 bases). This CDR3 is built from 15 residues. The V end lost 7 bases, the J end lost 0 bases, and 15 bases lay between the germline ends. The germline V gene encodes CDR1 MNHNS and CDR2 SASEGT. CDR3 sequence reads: CASIRAGLYQETQYF. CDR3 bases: TGTGCCAGCATTCGAGCAGGGTTATACCAAGAGACCCAGTACTTC.

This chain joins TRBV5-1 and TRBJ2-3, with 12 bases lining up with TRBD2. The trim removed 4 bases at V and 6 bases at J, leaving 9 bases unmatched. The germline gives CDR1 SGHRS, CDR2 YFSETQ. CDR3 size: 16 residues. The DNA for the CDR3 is TGCGCCAGCAGCCTCTCACTAGCGGGGGGCCGGGATACGCAGTATTTT. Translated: CASSLSLAGGRDTQYF.

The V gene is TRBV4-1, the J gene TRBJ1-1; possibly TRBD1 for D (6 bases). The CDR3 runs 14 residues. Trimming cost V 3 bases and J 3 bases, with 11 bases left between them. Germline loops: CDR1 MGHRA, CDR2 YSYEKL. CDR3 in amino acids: CASSQATGYTEAFF. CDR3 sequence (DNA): TGCGCCAGCAGCCAGGCCACAGGGTACACTGAAGCTTTCTTT.

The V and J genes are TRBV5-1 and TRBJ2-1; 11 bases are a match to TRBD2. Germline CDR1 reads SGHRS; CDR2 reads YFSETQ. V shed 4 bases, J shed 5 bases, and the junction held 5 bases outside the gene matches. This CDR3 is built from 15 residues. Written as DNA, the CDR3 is TGCGCCAGCAGCCCGGGGACTAGCGGAGACAATGAGCAGTTCTTC. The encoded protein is CASSPGTSGDNEQFF.

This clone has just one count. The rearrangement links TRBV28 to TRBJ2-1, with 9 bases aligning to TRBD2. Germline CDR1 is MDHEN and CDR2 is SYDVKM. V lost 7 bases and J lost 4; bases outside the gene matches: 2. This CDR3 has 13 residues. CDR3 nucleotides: TGTGCCAGCATAAGCGGGGGGTACAATGAGCAGTTCTTC. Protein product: CASISGGYNEQFF.

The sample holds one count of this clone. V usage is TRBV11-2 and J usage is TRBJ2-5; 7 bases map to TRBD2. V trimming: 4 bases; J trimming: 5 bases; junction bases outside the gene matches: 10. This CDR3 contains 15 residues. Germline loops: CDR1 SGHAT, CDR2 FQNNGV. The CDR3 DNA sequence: TGTGCCAGCAGCTCCGGGGGGTTCGTACGTGAGACCCAGTACTTC. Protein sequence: CASSSGGFVRETQYF.

In nucleotides, the CDR3 is TGTGCCAGCAGTTTCCAATTCCCCCCGCAGGGGGGACTCTACGAGCAGTACTTC. Protein: CASSFQFPPQGGLYEQYF. This chain links TRBV27 with TRBJ2-7, with D tentatively TRBD1 (7 bases). CDR3 length: 18 residues. Germline V gene lookup returns CDR1 MNHEY and CDR2 SMNVEV (reference sequence). Trimming cost V 3 bases and J 3 bases, with 24 bases left between them.

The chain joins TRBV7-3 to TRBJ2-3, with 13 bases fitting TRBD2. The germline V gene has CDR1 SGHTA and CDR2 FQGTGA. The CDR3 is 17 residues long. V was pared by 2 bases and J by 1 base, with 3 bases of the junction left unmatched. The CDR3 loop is CASSLSGTSGGTDTQYF. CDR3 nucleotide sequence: TGTGCCAGCAGCTTATCAGGGACTAGCGGGGGCACAGATACGCAGTATTTT.

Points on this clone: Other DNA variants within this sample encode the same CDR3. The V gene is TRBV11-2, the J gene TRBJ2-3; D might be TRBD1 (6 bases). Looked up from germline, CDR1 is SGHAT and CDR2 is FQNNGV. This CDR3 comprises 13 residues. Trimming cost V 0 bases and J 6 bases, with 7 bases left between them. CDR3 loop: CASSLDRGDTQYF. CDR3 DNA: TGTGCCAGCAGCTTAGACAGGGGTGATACGCAGTATTTT.

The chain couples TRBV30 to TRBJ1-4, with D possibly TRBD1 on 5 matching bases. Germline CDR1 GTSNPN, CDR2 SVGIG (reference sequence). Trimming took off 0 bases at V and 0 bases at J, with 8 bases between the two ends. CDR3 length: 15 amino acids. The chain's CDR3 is CAWSVQVATNEKLFF. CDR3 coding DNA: TGTGCCTGGAGTGTACAGGTCGCAACTAATGAAAAACTGTTTTTT.

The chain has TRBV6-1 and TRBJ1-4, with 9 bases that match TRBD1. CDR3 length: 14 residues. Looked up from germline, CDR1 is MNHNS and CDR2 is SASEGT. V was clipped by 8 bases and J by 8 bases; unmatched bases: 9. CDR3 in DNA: TGTGCCAGCGGACCGGGACAGGGTGTGGAAAAACTGTTTTTT. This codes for CASGPGQGVEKLFF.